These 4 T cell receptor beta chains were all obtained from the same sample, sequenced in a study of beta chain features in type 1 diabetes. As every portion of the isolated RNA was reverse transcribed, the sequencing read expressed TCRB transcripts. Profiled with immunoSEQ multiplex PCR; TCRdb holds only in-frame clones, not every one. The data hold hundreds of thousands of clones, with 10% to 15% observed a single time. Sequenced input: naive CD4+ T cells from blood. The receptors derive from a man between 18 and 35 years old in good health.

The chain combines TRBV5-1 with TRBJ2-7; D is ambiguous. Germline V gene sequence: CDR1 SGHRS, CDR2 YFSETQ. The CDR3 contains 14 residues. Trimming took 6 bases from V and 0 from J, leaving 13 bases between them. Here the CDR3 DNA reads TGCGCCAGCATGATCCAAAGTAGCTCCTACGAGCAGTACTTC. The encoded protein is CASMIQSSSYEQYF.

The chain joins TRBV7-2 to TRBJ2-3; 10 nucleotides line up with TRBD2. Germline values: CDR1 SGHTA, CDR2 FQGNSA. V lost 2 bases, J lost 4 bases, and 6 bases stayed unmatched. This CDR3 region has 16 residues. The chain's CDR3 is CASSLFGTSVADTQYF. CDR3 DNA sequence: TGTGCCAGCAGCTTATTTGGGACTAGCGTCGCAGATACGCAGTATTTT.

The chain carries TRBV4-2 and TRBJ2-7; TRBD1 matches 10 bases. Germline CDR1 reads LGHNA; CDR2 reads YNFKEQ. The junction had 1 base not matched to a gene; V was cut back by 0 bases and J by 2 bases. The CDR3 covers 15 residues. Here the CDR3 DNA reads TGTGCCAGCAGCCAAGACGGACAGGGGGCCTACGAGCAGTACTTC. Its translation: CASSQDGQGAYEQYF.

This clone was detected only a few times. The chain carries TRBV19 and TRBJ2-7; weak D call: TRBD2 (6 bases). Trimming removed 5 bases from V and 6 bases from J, with 20 bases in between. Looked up from germline, CDR1 is LNHDA and CDR2 is SQIVND (reference sequence). The CDR3 is made up of 15 amino acids. CDR3 region: CASSSGLWVRSEQYF. Here the CDR3 DNA reads TGTGCCAGTAGTTCCGGACTATGGGTCCGCTCCGAGCAGTACTTC.